The TCR beta chain described here comes from a study of blood T cell repertoires in COVID-19. About the study: Some COVID-19 samples were acute and others convalescent; all came from the United States, Italy and Spain.

Seattle participants joined during active infection and were tracked over time. V shed 4 bases and J 3 bases; nucleotides not matched to a gene: 5. The CDR3 length is 16 residues. CDR1 and CDR2 from the germline V gene are SGHTA and FQGTGA. Original methodology: Estimation of nucleated cell counts relied on the amplification of reference gene primers. Data came from immunoSEQ multiplex PCR; TCRdb stores just in-frame clones and leaves some out. V and J calls plus clone size are reproduced from that table; the DNA served to infer D and trimming. Here the sample spans 270,000 or so clones, around 90% being singletons.

Sequences were obtained from peripheral blood. The genes are TRBV7-3 and TRBJ2-3, with 12 bases lining up with TRBD2. The TCR sequence derives from a woman aged 60-70 years with COVID-19, enrolled during active disease. The CDR3 region is CASSSTSGGRTDTQYF. In DNA, the CDR3 is TGTGCCAGCAGCTCAACTAGCGGGGGGCGGACAGATACGCAGTATTTT.